A few counts support the clone carrying this T cell receptor (beta chain). The antigen is unknown. These data come from a study of graft-versus-host responses after intestinal transplantation. Study-level background: Recipients were given multivisceral, liver-intestinal, or isolated intestinal transplants. Following induction with anti-thymocyte globulin, all recipients were given tacrolimus and steroids for about 3 years.

Libraries were prepared by immunoSEQ multiplex PCR; TCRdb keeps only in-frame clonotypes and omits some of them. The data contain about 90,000 clones, roughly 93% of them seen just once; the ten biggest clones take up over 0.15%. V lost 2 bases, J lost 0 bases, and 11 bases lay in between. Germline assignment: CDR1 ENHRY and CDR2 SYGVKD. This CDR3 has 16 amino acids. Study results and limitations: Present in recipient marrow, GvH clones included some that appeared first in ileum or blood. Peak GvH clone levels in circulation were associated with early post-transplant HvG declines.

This clonotype was obtained from a human donor who was the organ donor for an intestinal transplant. The starting material was unstimulated CD4+ T cells sorted from spleen or lymph node cells, obtained before transplant. The chain joins TRBV10-3 to TRBJ1-3, with D possibly matching TRBD1 (5 bases). The CDR3, as DNA: TGTGCCATCAGTGAGATTGGGGGGAACTCTGGAAACACCATATATTTT. It encodes CAISEIGGNSGNTIYF.